One T cell receptor (beta chain) is described in this entry. Original data processing: Counts of nucleated cells, estimated from reference gene primer amplification, were obtained. Clones were sequenced by immunoSEQ multiplex PCR, and TCRdb holds only the in-frame ones, with some missing. The V and J calls and clone size are taken from that table; D and trimming were inferred from the DNA. The sample holds 130,000 or so clones, 88% seen once. Trimming left V 1 base short and J 8 bases short, with 12 bases between. The CDR3 is 13 amino acids. CDR1 and CDR2 from the germline V gene are SGHRS and YFSETQ. The data are from a study of blood T cell repertoires in COVID-19. Turning to the study itself: Spain, Italy and the United States supplied samples that represented acute and convalescent COVID-19. Sources were T cells, B-cell-depleted T cells, or PBMCs; the material itself was cDNA or gDNA.

The chain has TRBV5-1 and TRBJ1-2; D uncertain. The sequencing sample was made of peripheral blood. This sequence originates from a woman between 55 and 75 years old with acute or convalescent COVID-19. This chain's CDR3 is CASSLLGREGYTF. The CDR3, as DNA: TGCGCCAGCAGCTTGTTAGGGAGGGAAGGCTACACCTTC.